This TCR beta chain was recorded in a study of memory CD4+ T cells and cytomegalovirus serostatus. The sort gate was single viable CD3+CD4+CD8-CD45RO+ cells for memory CD4+ T cells. This clone showed up just a few times. Its specificity is unknown. From germline, CDR1 is LGHNA and CDR2 YNFKEQ. V lost 1 base, J lost 5 bases, and 11 bases lay in between. The CDR3 spans 14 residues. General study points: Of approximately 150 reported CMV TCRbeta sequences, around 63 were found in memory CD4+ repertoires.

Sequenced by immunoSEQ multiplex PCR; TCRdb stores in-frame clones only, minus some. The sample consists of about 60,000 clones, over 75% of them appearing once. This TCR came from an adult in good health and CMV-seronegative. Sequenced: memory CD4+ T cells from blood. V gene TRBV4-2 combines with J gene TRBJ1-2; the D gene is possibly TRBD1 (5 bases). The CDR3, as DNA: TGTGCCAGCAGCCAAGGAGGGGCGAAGTATGGCTACACCTTC. It codes for CASSQGGAKYGYTF.